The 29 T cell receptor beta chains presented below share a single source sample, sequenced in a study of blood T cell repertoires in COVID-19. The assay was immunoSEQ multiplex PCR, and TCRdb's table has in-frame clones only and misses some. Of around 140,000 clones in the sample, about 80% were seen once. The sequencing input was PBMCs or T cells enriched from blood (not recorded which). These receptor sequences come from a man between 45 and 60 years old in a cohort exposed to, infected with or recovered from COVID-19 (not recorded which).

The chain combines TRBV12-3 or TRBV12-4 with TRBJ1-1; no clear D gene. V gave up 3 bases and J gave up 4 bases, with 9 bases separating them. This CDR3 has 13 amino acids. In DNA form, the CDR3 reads TGTGCCAGCAGTTTTGGCCCGCCCACTGAAGCTTTCTTT. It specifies CASSFGPPTEAFF.

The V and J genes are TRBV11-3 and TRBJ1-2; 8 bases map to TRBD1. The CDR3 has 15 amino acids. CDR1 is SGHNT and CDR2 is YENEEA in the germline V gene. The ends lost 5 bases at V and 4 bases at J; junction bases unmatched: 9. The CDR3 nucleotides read TGTGCCAGCAGCACCCGACAGGGGCGGATCTATGGCTACACCTTC. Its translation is CASSTRQGRIYGYTF.

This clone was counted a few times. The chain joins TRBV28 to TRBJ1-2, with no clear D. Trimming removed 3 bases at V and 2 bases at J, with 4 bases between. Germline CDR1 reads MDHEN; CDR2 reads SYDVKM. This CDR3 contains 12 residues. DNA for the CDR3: TGTGCCAGCAGTTTCGGGAACTATGGCTACACCTTC. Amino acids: CASSFGNYGYTF.

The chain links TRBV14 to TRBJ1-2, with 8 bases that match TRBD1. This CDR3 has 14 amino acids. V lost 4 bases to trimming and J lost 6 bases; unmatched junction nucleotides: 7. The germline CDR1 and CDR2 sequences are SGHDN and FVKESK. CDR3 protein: CASSPDRGFHGYTF. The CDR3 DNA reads TGTGCCAGCAGCCCAGACAGGGGTTTTCATGGCTACACCTTC.

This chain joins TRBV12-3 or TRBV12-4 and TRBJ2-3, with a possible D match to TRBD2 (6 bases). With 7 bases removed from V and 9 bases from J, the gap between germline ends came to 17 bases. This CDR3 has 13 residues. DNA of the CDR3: TGTGCCAGCACCCAGTCGGGGGTCGAAACGCAGTATTTT. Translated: CASTQSGVETQYF.

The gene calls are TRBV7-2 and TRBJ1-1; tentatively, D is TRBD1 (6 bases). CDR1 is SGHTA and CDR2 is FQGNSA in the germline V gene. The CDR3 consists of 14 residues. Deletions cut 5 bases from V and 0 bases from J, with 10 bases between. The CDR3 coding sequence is TGTGCCAGCAGCCAACGGACAGTGAACACTGAAGCTTTCTTT. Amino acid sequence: CASSQRTVNTEAFF.

CDR3 sequence reads: CASSGHNLWGNTIYF. The CDR3 nucleotides are TGTGCCAGCAGCGGACACAACCTCTGGGGAAACACCATATATTTT. This chain uses TRBV11-2 with TRBJ1-3, with D tentatively TRBD1 (5 bases). The CDR3 totals 15 residues. V was pared by 5 bases and J by 4 bases, with 15 bases between. Germline V CDR1 and CDR2: SGHAT, FQNNGV.

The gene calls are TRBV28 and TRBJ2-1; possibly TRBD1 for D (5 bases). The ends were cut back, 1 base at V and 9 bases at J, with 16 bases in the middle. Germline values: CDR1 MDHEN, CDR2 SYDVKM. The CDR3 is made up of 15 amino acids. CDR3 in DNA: TGTGCCAGCAGTTTATTTAGACAGTTCTCAGGTGAGCAGTTCTTC. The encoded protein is CASSLFRQFSGEQFF.

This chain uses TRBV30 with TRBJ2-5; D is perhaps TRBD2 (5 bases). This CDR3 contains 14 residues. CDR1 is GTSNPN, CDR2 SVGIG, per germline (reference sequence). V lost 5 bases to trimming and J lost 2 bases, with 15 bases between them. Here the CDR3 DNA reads TGTGCCTGGGGCCGGCGGGTTGAGCAAGAGACCCAGTACTTC. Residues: CAWGRRVEQETQYF.

CDR3 sequence (DNA): TGTGCCAGCTCATGGACAGGGGTAACTGAAGCTTTCTTT. Translated, it gives CASSWTGVTEAFF. The chain joins TRBV2 to TRBJ1-1; 9 bases agree with TRBD1. The CDR3 is 13 residues long. Trimming cost V 8 bases and J 5 bases; bases outside gene matches: 6. Per germline, CDR1 SNHLY and CDR2 FYNNEI.

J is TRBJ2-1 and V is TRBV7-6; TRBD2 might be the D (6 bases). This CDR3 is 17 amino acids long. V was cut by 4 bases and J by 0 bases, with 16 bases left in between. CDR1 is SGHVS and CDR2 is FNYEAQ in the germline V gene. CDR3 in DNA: TGTGCCAGCAGCTGGGCGGGGACGGGGAGCTCCTACAATGAGCAGTTCTTC. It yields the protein CASSWAGTGSSYNEQFF.

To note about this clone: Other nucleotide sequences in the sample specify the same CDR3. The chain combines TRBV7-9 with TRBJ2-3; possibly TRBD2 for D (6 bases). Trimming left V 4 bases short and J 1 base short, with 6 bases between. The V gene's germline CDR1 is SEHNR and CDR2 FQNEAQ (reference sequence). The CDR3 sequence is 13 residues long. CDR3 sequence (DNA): TGTGCCAGCAGCTCTAGCGGCACAGATACGCAGTATTTT. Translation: CASSSSGTDTQYF.

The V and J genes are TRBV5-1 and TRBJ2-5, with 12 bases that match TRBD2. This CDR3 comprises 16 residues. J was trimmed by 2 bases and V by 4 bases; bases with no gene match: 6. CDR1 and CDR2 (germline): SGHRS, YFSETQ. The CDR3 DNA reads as TGCGCCAGCAGCGCTTTCACTAGCGGGGGGCAAGAGACCCAGTACTTC. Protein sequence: CASSAFTSGGQETQYF.

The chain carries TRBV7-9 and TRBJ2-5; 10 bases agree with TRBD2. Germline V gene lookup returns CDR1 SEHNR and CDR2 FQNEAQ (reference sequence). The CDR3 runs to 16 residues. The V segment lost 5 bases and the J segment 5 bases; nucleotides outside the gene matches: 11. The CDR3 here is CASSPDPGLARETQYF. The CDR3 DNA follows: TGTGCCAGCAGCCCAGATCCGGGACTAGCGAGGGAGACCCAGTACTTC.

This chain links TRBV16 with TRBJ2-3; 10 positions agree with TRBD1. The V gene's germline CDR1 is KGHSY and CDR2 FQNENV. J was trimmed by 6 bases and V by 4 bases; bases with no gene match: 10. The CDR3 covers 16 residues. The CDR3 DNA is TGTGCCAGCAGCCGGCCCGGGACAGGGGCTGGTGATACGCAGTATTTT. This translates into CASSRPGTGAGDTQYF.

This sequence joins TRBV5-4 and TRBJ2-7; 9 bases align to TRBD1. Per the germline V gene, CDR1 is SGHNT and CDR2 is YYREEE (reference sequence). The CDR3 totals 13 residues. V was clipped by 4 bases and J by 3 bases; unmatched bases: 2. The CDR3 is CASSRDRVYEQYF. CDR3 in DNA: TGTGCCAGCAGCCGGGACAGGGTCTACGAGCAGTACTTC.

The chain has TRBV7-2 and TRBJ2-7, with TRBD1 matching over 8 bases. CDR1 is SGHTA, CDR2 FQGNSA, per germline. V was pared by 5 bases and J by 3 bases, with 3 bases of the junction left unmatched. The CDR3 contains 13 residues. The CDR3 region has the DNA TGTGCCAGCAGCGCGGACAGGGTCTACGAGCAGTACTTC. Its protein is CASSADRVYEQYF.

CDR3 in amino acids: CAISGLAGNTGELFF. CDR3 coding DNA: TGTGCCATCTCCGGACTAGCGGGGAACACCGGGGAGCTGTTTTTT. V and J are TRBV10-3 and TRBJ2-2, with TRBD2 identical over 11 bases. This CDR3 is built from 15 residues. Germline V lookup: CDR1 ENHRY, CDR2 SYGVKD. The V and J ends lost 8 bases and 1 base, in that order; junction bases with no gene match: 3.

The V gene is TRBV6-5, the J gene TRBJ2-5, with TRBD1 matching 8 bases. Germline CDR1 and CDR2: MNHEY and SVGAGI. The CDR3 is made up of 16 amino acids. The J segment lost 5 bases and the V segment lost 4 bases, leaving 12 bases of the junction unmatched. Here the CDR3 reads CASSSRLTGEVETQYF. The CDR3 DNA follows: TGTGCCAGCAGTTCCCGGTTGACAGGGGAGGTGGAGACCCAGTACTTC.

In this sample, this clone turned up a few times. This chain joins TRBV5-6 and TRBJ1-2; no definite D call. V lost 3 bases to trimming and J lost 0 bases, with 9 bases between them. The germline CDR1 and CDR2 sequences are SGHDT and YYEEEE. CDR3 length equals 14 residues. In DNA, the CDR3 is TGTGCCAGCAGCTCGGCCGGAGCTAACTATGGCTACACCTTC. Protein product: CASSSAGANYGYTF.

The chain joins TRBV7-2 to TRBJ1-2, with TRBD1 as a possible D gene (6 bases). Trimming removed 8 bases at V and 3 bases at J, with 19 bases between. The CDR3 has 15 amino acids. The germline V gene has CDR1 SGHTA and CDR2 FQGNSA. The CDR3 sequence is CASVSGASSYYGYTF. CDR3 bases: TGTGCCAGCGTCTCAGGGGCCTCAAGTTACTATGGCTACACCTTC.

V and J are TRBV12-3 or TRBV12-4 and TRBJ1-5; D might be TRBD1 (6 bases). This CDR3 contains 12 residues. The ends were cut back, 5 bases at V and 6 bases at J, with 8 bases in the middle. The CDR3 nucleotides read TGTGCCAGCAGTGAAGGGGGTCAGCCCCAGCATTTT. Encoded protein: CASSEGGQPQHF.

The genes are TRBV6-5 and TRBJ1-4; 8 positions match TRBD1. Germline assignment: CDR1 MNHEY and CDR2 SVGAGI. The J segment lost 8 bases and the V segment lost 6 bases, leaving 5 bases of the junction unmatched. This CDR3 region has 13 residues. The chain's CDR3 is CASRGRDREKLFF. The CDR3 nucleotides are TGTGCCAGCAGGGGCCGGGACAGGGAAAAACTGTTTTTT.

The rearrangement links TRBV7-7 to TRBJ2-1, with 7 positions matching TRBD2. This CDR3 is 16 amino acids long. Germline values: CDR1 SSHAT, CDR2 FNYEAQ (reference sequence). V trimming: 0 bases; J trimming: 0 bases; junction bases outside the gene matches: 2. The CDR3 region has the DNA TGTGCCAGCAGCTTAGCGGCGGGGGACTCCTACAATGAGCAGTTCTTC. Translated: CASSLAAGDSYNEQFF.

The CDR3 DNA is TGTGCCAGCAGCGTCGGGGGACAGGGGCGATACGAGCAGTACTTC. Its translation is CASSVGGQGRYEQYF. J is TRBJ2-7 and V is TRBV7-6; the match to TRBD1 covers 10 bases. V shed 5 bases and J 4 bases; nucleotides not matched to a gene: 8. The CDR3 consists of 15 residues. The germline gives CDR1 SGHVS, CDR2 FNYEAQ.

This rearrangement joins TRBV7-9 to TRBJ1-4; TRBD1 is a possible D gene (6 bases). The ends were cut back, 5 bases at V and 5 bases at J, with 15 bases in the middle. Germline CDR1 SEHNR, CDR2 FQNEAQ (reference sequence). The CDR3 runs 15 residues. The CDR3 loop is CASSPPTGRNEKLFF. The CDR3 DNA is TGTGCCAGCAGCCCCCCAACAGGGCGAAATGAAAAACTGTTTTTT.

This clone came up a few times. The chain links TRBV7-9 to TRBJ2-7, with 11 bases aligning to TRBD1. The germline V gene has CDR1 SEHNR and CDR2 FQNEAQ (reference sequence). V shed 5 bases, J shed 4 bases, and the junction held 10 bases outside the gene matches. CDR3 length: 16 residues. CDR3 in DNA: TGTGCCAGCAGCCCACGGACAGGGGGCTCGCTTTACGAGCAGTACTTC. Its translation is CASSPRTGGSLYEQYF.

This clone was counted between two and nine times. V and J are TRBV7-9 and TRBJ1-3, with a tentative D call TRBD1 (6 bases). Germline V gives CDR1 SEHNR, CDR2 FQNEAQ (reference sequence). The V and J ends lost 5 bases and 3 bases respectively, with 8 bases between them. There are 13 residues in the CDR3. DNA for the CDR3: TGTGCCAGCAGCACAGGGTTTGGAAACACCATATATTTT. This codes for CASSTGFGNTIYF.

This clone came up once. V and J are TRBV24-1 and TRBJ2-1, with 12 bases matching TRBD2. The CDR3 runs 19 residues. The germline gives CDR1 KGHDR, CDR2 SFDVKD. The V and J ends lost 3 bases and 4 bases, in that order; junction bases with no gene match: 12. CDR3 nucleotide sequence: TGTGCCACCAGTGATCTGCCCCGGAGGGGGACTAGCGGGTACAATGAGCAGTTCTTC. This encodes CATSDLPRRGTSGYNEQFF.